The present T cell receptor beta chain was sequenced within a study of blood T cell repertoires in COVID-19. Turning to the study itself: The cDNA or gDNA used as material had been derived from T cells, B-cell-depleted T cells, or PBMCs.

Authors' data handling: By means of reference gene primer amplification, nucleated cell counts were estimated. The protocol was immunoSEQ multiplex PCR, while the TCRdb copy is restricted to in-frame clones and leaves out a portion. The V and J calls and clone size come from that table; D and trimming were worked out from the DNA. The sample has around 230,000 clones; 75% to 85% are singletons. Seattle participants joined during active infection and were tracked over time. The source material was peripheral blood. The TCR originated in a man aged 50-60 years with COVID-19, enrolled during active disease.

The CDR3 DNA reads as TGTGCCAGCAGTTTCCCGGGACTGGGGAACAATGAGCAGTTCTTC. It translates to CASSFPGLGNNEQFF. The chain links TRBV27 to TRBJ2-1, with D perhaps TRBD2 (6 bases). The V gene's germline CDR1 is MNHEY and CDR2 SMNVEV (reference sequence). This CDR3 comprises 15 residues. The V end lost 3 bases, the J end lost 5 bases, and 14 bases lay between the germline ends.